The 22 T cell receptor beta chains listed next were all sequenced from one sample in a study of blood T cell repertoires in COVID-19. The repertoire was sequenced with immunoSEQ multiplex PCR; TCRdb's copy has only in-frame clones and lacks some. The sample has roughly 100,000 clones; less than 90% are singletons. The sequenced sample was peripheral blood. These receptors were obtained from a man in his 70s with active or convalescent COVID-19.

The chain combines TRBV18 with TRBJ2-7, with D uncertain. The V gene lost 2 bases and the J gene lost 0 bases, with 5 bases spanning the gap. Per germline, CDR1 KGHSH and CDR2 LQKENI. This CDR3 has 13 residues. Here the CDR3 reads CASSPIGSYEQYF. In nucleotides, the CDR3 is TGTGCCAGCTCACCAATCGGCTCCTACGAGCAGTACTTC.

This clone was detected a few times. This chain connects TRBV6-5 to TRBJ1-1, with D perhaps TRBD1 (5 bases). Germline V lookup: CDR1 MNHEY, CDR2 SVGAGI. The CDR3 has 13 residues. V gave up 0 bases and J gave up 5 bases, with 7 bases separating them. CDR3 DNA: TGTGCCAGCAGTTACTCGCGGGGGACTGAAGCTTTCTTT. This translates into CASSYSRGTEAFF.

V is TRBV5-1 and J is TRBJ1-3; D gene ambiguous. CDR3 size: 15 residues. CDR1 and CDR2 (germline): SGHRS, YFSETQ. Trimming took off 0 bases at V and 3 bases at J, with 10 bases between the two ends. CDR3 protein: CASSLGAPLGNTIYF. CDR3 coding DNA: TGCGCCAGCAGCTTGGGGGCCCCTCTTGGAAACACCATATATTTT.

The chain is built from TRBV5-1 and TRBJ2-5; D possibly corresponds to TRBD1 (7 bases). Per the germline V gene, CDR1 is SGHRS and CDR2 is YFSETQ. The CDR3 has 15 residues. V lost 5 bases to trimming and J lost 2 bases, with 16 bases between them. This chain's CDR3 is CASSTGRDRQETQYF. CDR3 DNA sequence: TGCGCCAGCAGTACTGGGCGGGACAGACAAGAGACCCAGTACTTC.

The chain employs TRBV6-2 or TRBV6-3 and TRBJ2-7; D ambiguous. The germline CDR1 and CDR2 sequences are MNHEY and SVGEGT. The germline V and J ends were trimmed by 0 bases and 6 bases, with 6 bases remaining between them. The CDR3 length is 12 residues. CDR3 sequence (DNA): TGTGCCAGCAGTTACTCGGTCGGCGAGCAGTACTTC. Its protein is CASSYSVGEQYF.

This chain joins TRBV5-8 and TRBJ2-5; D remains unclear. The CDR3 extends over 13 amino acids. V shed 4 bases and J shed 2 bases, with 9 bases lying between them. CDR1 SGHTS and CDR2 YDEGEE come from the germline V gene. The CDR3 protein is CASSRSEQETQYF. The DNA of the CDR3 is TGTGCCAGCAGCCGAAGCGAACAAGAGACCCAGTACTTC.

The gene calls are TRBV18 and TRBJ1-5; 8 bases are a match to TRBD1. The CDR3 is 15 amino acids. The V gene's germline CDR1 is KGHSH and CDR2 LQKENI. Germline trimming cut 3 bases from V and 3 bases from J; bases unmatched to any gene: 4. The CDR3 DNA is TGTGCCAGCTCACCTGGCAGGGGGCCCAATCAGCCCCAGCATTTT. Protein sequence: CASSPGRGPNQPQHF.

The gene calls are TRBV27 and TRBJ2-2, with D unclear. This CDR3 is 14 amino acids long. The ends were cut back, 5 bases at V and 4 bases at J, with 11 bases in the middle. Germline V gives CDR1 MNHEY, CDR2 SMNVEV (reference sequence). CDR3 bases: TGTGCCAGCAGTCCGAACAATCCCACCGGGGAGCTGTTTTTT. It codes for CASSPNNPTGELFF.

This clone was observed a single time. V usage is TRBV19 and J usage is TRBJ1-2; the D gene is possibly TRBD1 (5 bases). V lost 4 bases, J lost 2 bases, and 17 bases lay in between. This CDR3 is built from 16 residues. Germline-derived CDR1 and CDR2 are LNHDA and SQIVND (reference sequence). In nucleotides, the CDR3 is TGTGCCAGTAGTAACACCTACAGGAAAAGGAACTATGGCTACACCTTC. Its protein is CASSNTYRKRNYGYTF.

This clone has a single count. The chain recombines TRBV7-3 with TRBJ2-1; TRBD2 matches at 13 bases. Per the germline V gene, CDR1 is SGHTA and CDR2 is FQGTGA. V lost 5 bases and J lost 6; bases outside the gene matches: 4. CDR3 length equals 15 residues. As DNA, the CDR3 is TGTGCCAGCAGCAAAACTAGCGGGGGGGCCAATGAGCAGTTCTTC. This encodes CASSKTSGGANEQFF.

J is TRBJ2-2 and V is TRBV2, with 9 bases that match TRBD2. CDR3 size: 15 residues. V lost 6 bases and J lost 5; bases outside the gene matches: 7. Looked up from germline, CDR1 is SNHLY and CDR2 is FYNNEI. The CDR3 region is CASRVSSGETGELFF. As DNA, the CDR3 is TGTGCCAGCAGGGTATCTAGCGGGGAAACCGGGGAGCTGTTTTTT.

This clone was observed once. The rearrangement links TRBV7-6 to TRBJ2-3; D is undetermined. CDR3 length: 14 amino acids. From germline, CDR1 is SGHVS and CDR2 FNYEAQ. The germline V and J ends were trimmed by 4 bases and 4 bases, with 12 bases remaining between them. The CDR3 sequence: CASSSLAPPDTQYF. Here the CDR3 DNA reads TGTGCCAGCAGCTCGCTGGCCCCCCCAGATACGCAGTATTTT. The whole variable domain, remainder taken from reference TRBV7-6 and TRBJ2-3, is GAGVSQSPRYKVTKRGQDVALRCDPISGHVSLYWYRQALGQGPEFLTYFNYEAQQDKSGLPNDRFSAERPEGSISTLTIQRTEQRDSAMYRCASSSLAPPDTQYFGPGTRLTVL.

V usage is TRBV23-1 and J usage is TRBJ2-7; the match to TRBD1 covers 7 bases. TRBV23-1 is given ORF status, its function remaining uncertain. The V segment lost 4 bases and the J segment 2 bases; nucleotides outside the gene matches: 20. This CDR3 spans 19 amino acids. This CDR3 reads CASSLLRAPRGQATYEQYF. CDR3 DNA: TGCGCCAGCAGTCTCCTGAGGGCCCCAAGGGGGCAGGCTACCTACGAGCAGTACTTC.

In DNA, the CDR3 is TGTGCCAGCAGTTTAACACAGGGCTCACTTAACTATGGCTACACCTTC. Its protein product is CASSLTQGSLNYGYTF. The V and J genes are TRBV28 and TRBJ1-2; D may be TRBD1 (6 bases). CDR3 size: 16 residues. Germline CDR1 MDHEN, CDR2 SYDVKM. V was cut by 2 bases and J by 1 base, with 14 bases left in between.

The chain recombines TRBV10-3 with TRBJ2-7; 8 positions match TRBD2. This CDR3 comprises 15 residues. V gave up 0 bases and J gave up 2 bases; unmatched junction bases: 3. CDR1 and CDR2 (germline): ENHRY, SYGVKD. The CDR3 bases are TGTGCCATCAGTGAGTCTAGCGGGGCCCCCTACGAGCAGTACTTC. Translation gives CAISESSGAPYEQYF.

In this sample, this clone turned up once. This chain joins TRBV5-1 and TRBJ2-1, with 8 bases identical to TRBD2. Germline trimming cut 2 bases from V and 8 bases from J; bases unmatched to any gene: 6. Germline loops: CDR1 SGHRS, CDR2 YFSETQ. This CDR3 has 14 residues. The CDR3 bases are TGCGCCAGCAGCTTAGGGCGGGGGGTAGATGAGCAGTTCTTC. Its translation is CASSLGRGVDEQFF. The whole variable domain, filled in from reference TRBV5-1 and TRBJ2-1, reads KAGVTQTPRYLIKTRGQQVTLSCSPISGHRSVSWYQQTPGQGLQFLFEYFSETQRNKGNFPGRFSGRQFSNSRSEMNVSTLELGDSALYLCASSLGRGVDEQFFGPGTRLTVL.

The chain joins TRBV9 to TRBJ2-3; D not resolved. Germline CDR1 reads SGDLS; CDR2 reads YYNGEE. Trimming cost V 3 bases and J 2 bases, with 4 bases left between them. This CDR3 contains 12 residues. The CDR3 reads CASSAHTDTQYF. CDR3 coding DNA: TGTGCCAGCAGCGCCCACACAGATACGCAGTATTTT.

This clone was detected a few times. The chain has TRBV7-9 and TRBJ2-3; 10 bases are a match to TRBD2. There are 15 residues in the CDR3. Germline V gives CDR1 SEHNR, CDR2 FQNEAQ (reference sequence). With 4 bases clipped from V and 2 bases from J, the junction kept 3 bases outside the gene matches. The CDR3 region is CASSSLAGVTDTQYF. The CDR3 nucleotides read TGTGCCAGCAGCTCGCTAGCGGGGGTCACAGATACGCAGTATTTT.

This rearrangement joins TRBV3-1 (or the pseudogene TRBV3-2) to TRBJ1-2; D gene uncertain. Trimming shortened V by 1 base and J by 6 bases, and 9 bases separated the two germline ends. The CDR3 contains 13 residues. The V gene's germline CDR1 is LGHDT and CDR2 YNNKEL (reference sequence). The CDR3 sequence: CASSQVEGHGYTF. The CDR3 DNA follows: TGTGCCAGCAGCCAAGTTGAGGGTCATGGCTACACCTTC.

Concerning this clone itself: In the same sample, other DNA sequences code for this CDR3. This sequence joins TRBV12-3 or TRBV12-4 and TRBJ1-2; tentatively, D is TRBD1 (5 bases). The CDR3 covers 13 residues. V gave up 6 bases and J gave up 4 bases, with 12 bases separating them. The CDR3 reads CASSPQGSYGYTF. The CDR3 DNA is TGTGCCAGCAGCCCCCAGGGTAGCTATGGCTACACCTTC.

The chain uses TRBV5-1 and TRBJ1-2; TRBD1 matches at 8 bases. Germline trimming cut 6 bases from V and 6 bases from J; bases unmatched to any gene: 10. This CDR3 spans 14 amino acids. Germline lookup yields CDR1 SGHRS and CDR2 YFSETQ. The CDR3 is CASTLQGDGDGYTF. CDR3 sequence (DNA): TGCGCCAGCACCTTACAGGGGGATGGAGATGGCTACACCTTC.

The chain links TRBV7-8 to TRBJ2-1; weak D call: TRBD1 (6 bases). The CDR3 is 14 residues long. Germline V gives CDR1 SGHVS, CDR2 FQNEAQ. Trimming took 5 bases from V and 3 from J, leaving 11 bases between them. The DNA for the CDR3 is TGTGCCAGCAGCGTCCTACAGGGCTACAATGAGCAGTTCTTC. This gives the protein CASSVLQGYNEQFF.